Reported below is one TCR beta chain. The antigen is not known. The junction differs from germline at one of its ends, possibly a read error. The entry originates in a study of blood T cells in healthy people across ages. Overall study findings and caveats: Significant beta diversity loss was already apparent by age roughly 38, declining roughly linearly. Relative to aged donors, long-lived donors carried more naive CD4+ cells and displayed higher diversity. There was no known CMV status for donors, so expanded clonotype changes were possibly confounded.

Total RNA was extracted at no less than 6 micrograms per sample. Germline V lookup: CDR1 SNHLY, CDR2 FYNNEI. CDR3 size: 11 residues. A J-beta primer mix and a sample-barcoded 5' primer were used in a second PCR of about 6 to 12 cycles. TCRdb analysed the 5' RACE reads with MiXCR anew, one entry per CDR3 protein. The data contain 1.5 million to 1.8 million distinct CDR3 sequences, roughly two fifths of them singletons. The gene calls are TRBV2 and TRBJ1-1; D call uncertain. The sequencing input was blood. This clonotype was sampled from a young woman in good health. CDR3 residues: CVSTRELMAFF. In DNA, the CDR3 is TGTGTCAGCACGAGGGAACTTATGGCTTTCTTT. The full variable domain, its missing parts supplied by reference TRBV2 and TRBJ1-1, is EPEVTQTPSHQVTQMGQEVILRCVPISNHLYFYWYRQILGQKVEFLVSFYNNEISEKSEIFDDQFSVERPDGSNFTLKIRSTKLEDSAMYFCVSTRELMAFFGQGTRLTVV.